The entry that follows covers one T cell receptor (beta chain) sequence. Trimming cost V 7 bases and J 6 bases, with 27 bases left between them. Per the germline V gene, CDR1 is WNHNN and CDR2 is SYGVQD (reference sequence). There are 17 residues in the CDR3. This entry belongs to a study of technical replicates of blood from several donors. TCRdb's table, derived via immunoSEQ multiplex PCR, lists solely in-frame clones and lacks some. The data contain 95,000 to 100,000 clones, roughly 95% of them seen just once; the ten biggest clones take up approximately 0.2%. Sequenced input: T cells isolated from PBMCs. The TCR originated in a human donor in good health. J is TRBJ1-2 and V is TRBV10-1; D is possibly TRBD1 (6 bases). CDR3 sequence: CASTTAQQGRGRDGYTF. CDR3 sequence (DNA): TGCGCCAGCACGACCGCACAACAGGGAAGAGGGAGAGATGGCTACACCTTC.